This T cell receptor beta chain was sequenced during a study of blood T cells in healthy people across ages. Study-wide results and caveats: PBMC samples, being unsorted, prevented any conclusive comparison of naive and antigen-experienced cells. There was a strong correlation between TCR beta diversity and naive T cell percentage. Age showed a roughly linear inverse relationship with TCR beta diversity per million T cells. Versus aged donors, long-lived donors had higher diversity and more naive CD4+ cells.

The CDR3 spans 14 residues. The V and J ends lost 5 bases and 4 bases respectively, with 14 bases between them. Germline CDR1 reads MNHNS; CDR2 reads SASEGT. To note about this clonotype: Its antigen is as yet unknown.

Alongside a J-beta primer mix, a sample-barcoded 5' primer served in a second PCR lasting about 7 to 12 cycles. TCRdb reprocessed the 5' RACE reads with MiXCR, giving one entry per CDR3 protein. This table holds over 1,500,000 distinct CDR3 sequences, about two fifths found once. Sequencing was performed on blood. The receptor was derived from a human donor in good health. V is TRBV6-1 and J is TRBJ1-1; possibly TRBD1 for D (5 bases). The CDR3 spells CASSLRKGSTEAFF. CDR3 DNA: TGTGCCAGCAGTCTCCGGAAGGGGAGCACTGAAGCTTTCTTT.